Here is one T cell receptor (beta chain) with its context. This sample was included in a study of control samples from healthy donors and cancer patients. CDR1 SGHTA and CDR2 FQGNSA come from the germline V gene. Trimming left V 2 bases short and J 0 bases short, with 4 bases between. The CDR3 contains 13 residues. TCRdb's copy holds only in-frame clones and misses some; the assay was immunoSEQ multiplex PCR. The profile covers fewer than 110,000 clones, with 75% to 90% appearing a single time and about a fifth taken by the ten largest. This clonotype was sampled from a man between 60 and 70 years old with lung cancer. The V gene is TRBV7-2, the J gene TRBJ2-5, with no clear D. The sequenced sample consisted of PBMCs. The CDR3: CASSLTYQETQYF. In DNA, the CDR3 is TGTGCCAGCAGCTTAACTTACCAAGAGACCCAGTACTTC.